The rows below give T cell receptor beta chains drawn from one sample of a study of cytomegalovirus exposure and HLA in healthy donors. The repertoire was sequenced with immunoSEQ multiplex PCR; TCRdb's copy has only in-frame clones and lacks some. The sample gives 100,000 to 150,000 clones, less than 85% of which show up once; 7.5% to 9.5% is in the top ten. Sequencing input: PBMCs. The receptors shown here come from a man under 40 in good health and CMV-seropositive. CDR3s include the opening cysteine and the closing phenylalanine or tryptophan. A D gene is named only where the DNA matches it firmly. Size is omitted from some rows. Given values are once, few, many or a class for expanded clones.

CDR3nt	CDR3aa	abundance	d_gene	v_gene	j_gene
TGTGCCAGCATCGGGGGGCCCATGAACACTGAAGCTTTCTTT	CASIGGPMNTEAFF	NA	NA	TRBV7-9	TRBJ1-1
TGCAGCGTTCGGCGGGGGGGAATCACAGATACGCAGTATTTT	CSVRRGGITDTQYF	NA	TRBD2	TRBV29-1	TRBJ2-3
TGTGCCAGCAGCCCGGGACTCGGGGAGCTGTTTTTT	CASSPGLGELFF	once	NA	TRBV5-5	TRBJ2-2
TGTGCCAGCAGCAGGGACACCCTCTTCGAGCAGTACTTC	CASSRDTLFEQYF	few	NA	TRBV5-6	TRBJ2-7
TGTGCCAGCAGCCGCGCCGGGACTAGCGGGGGGGCTTATACGCAGTATTTT	CASSRAGTSGGAYTQYF	NA	TRBD2	TRBV5-4	TRBJ2-3
TGTGCCATCAGTGGGGCGGGACGGTTGAACACTGAAGCTTTCTTT	CAISGAGRLNTEAFF	few	NA	TRBV10-3	TRBJ1-1
TGCGCCAGCAGCTCTGGGGTTGGCAGGGTGAACACTGAAGCTTTCTTT	CASSSGVGRVNTEAFF	NA	NA	TRBV5-1	TRBJ1-1
TGTGCCAGCTCCCCAATTCAGGGTGGCTACACCTTC	CASSPIQGGYTF	NA	NA	TRBV18	TRBJ1-2
TGTGCCAGCACCCCTCGCCTGACCGGGGGAGTTTCACCCCTCCACTTT	CASTPRLTGGVSPLHF	NA	NA	TRBV7-8	TRBJ1-6
TGTGCCAGTAGTATAGGGAGGATAGGTCAAGAGACCCAGTACTTC	CASSIGRIGQETQYF	NA	NA	TRBV19	TRBJ2-5
TGTGCCAGCAGCTTTGGTTCACACCTCCAAGAGACCCAGTACTTC	CASSFGSHLQETQYF	NA	NA	TRBV7-8	TRBJ2-5
TGTGCCAGCAGTCCCCGACAGGGTAACACTGAAGCTTTCTTT	CASSPRQGNTEAFF	NA	TRBD1	TRBV5-4	TRBJ1-1
TGTGCCAGCAGTTTGGTCAGGGGGGTCGAGCAGTACTTC	CASSLVRGVEQYF	NA	NA	TRBV27	TRBJ2-7
TGCGCCAGCAGCCTGGCGCTAGCGGGGGTCAATGAGCAGTTCTTC	CASSLALAGVNEQFF	NA	TRBD2	TRBV5-1	TRBJ2-1
TGCAGCGTTGGGGGGGGGTCCTCCTATGGCTACACCTTC	CSVGGGSSYGYTF	once	NA	TRBV29-1	TRBJ1-2
TGTGCCAGCAGTGAAACGAGGGAGGATGAGCAGTTCTTC	CASSETREDEQFF	NA	NA	TRBV6-1	TRBJ2-1
TGCGCCAGCAGCTGGGGAGGCAATGCCTACGAGCAGTACTTC	CASSWGGNAYEQYF	NA	NA	TRBV5-1	TRBJ2-7
TGTGCCAGCAGTTATTCTTGGCGGGGGGGCTACGAGCAGTACTTC	CASSYSWRGGYEQYF	NA	TRBD2	TRBV27	TRBJ2-7
TGCGCCAGCACCTCTTGGACAGGGCGGAAAAAACTGTTTTTT	CASTSWTGRKKLFF	NA	TRBD1	TRBV23-1	TRBJ1-4
TGTGCCAGCCCAGGGTTTTCCCCAAACATTCAGTACTTC	CASPGFSPNIQYF	once	NA	TRBV27	TRBJ2-4
TGCAGCGTTTATGGCGGTCAGGGTGAGACCCAGTACTTC	CSVYGGQGETQYF	NA	NA	TRBV29-1	TRBJ2-5
TGTGCCAGCAGTGGGAACAGGGGTAATTCACCCCTCCACTTT	CASSGNRGNSPLHF	once	TRBD1	TRBV2	TRBJ1-6
TGTGCCAGCAGCGTCGACAGGGGTAACACCGGGGAGCTGTTTTTT	CASSVDRGNTGELFF	NA	TRBD1	TRBV7-8	TRBJ2-2
TGTGCCAGCAGCATAGATACGGGCTCTGGAAACACCATATATTTT	CASSIDTGSGNTIYF	NA	NA	TRBV7-8	TRBJ1-3
TGCGCCAGCAGCTCAAAAGCGGGGGGCGGCTCTGGGGCCAACGTCCTGACTTTC	CASSSKAGGGSGANVLTF	NA	TRBD2	TRBV5-1	TRBJ2-6
TGTGCCAGCAGTTTACGGGAAAACACAGATACGCAGTATTTT	CASSLRENTDTQYF	NA	NA	TRBV27	TRBJ2-3
TGTGCCACCCACCTTCTCAGGGAAACAGATACGCAGTATTTT	CATHLLRETDTQYF	NA	NA	TRBV2	TRBJ2-3
TGTGCCAGCAGTGAACCCGAGGGCCGGGCTTTCTTT	CASSEPEGRAFF	NA	NA	TRBV6-5	TRBJ1-1
TGTGCCACCAGGGGCAGCACAGATACGCAGTATTTT	CATRGSTDTQYF	once	NA	TRBV15	TRBJ2-3
TGTGCCAGCAGCTCTTCTGTTGGGGAGCTGTTTTTT	CASSSSVGELFF	NA	NA	TRBV5-6	TRBJ2-2
TGTGCCAGCAGCCGGAAGGGGGTAGGCGAGCAGTACTTC	CASSRKGVGEQYF	NA	NA	TRBV5-6	TRBJ2-7
TGTGCCAGCAGATCACAGGGGAGAATGTCTTCCTACGAGCAGTACTTC	CASRSQGRMSSYEQYF	NA	TRBD1	TRBV5-8	TRBJ2-7
TGTGCCAGCAGCGCCAGACAGGGGAATTCACCCCTCCACTTT	CASSARQGNSPLHF	NA	TRBD1	TRBV7-6	TRBJ1-6
TGTGCCAGCAGTACAGTAGTCCGGTTTTCACCCCTCCACTTT	CASSTVVRFSPLHF	NA	NA	TRBV2	TRBJ1-6
TGCGCCAGCAGCCCCTCCGGGAGCACAGATACGCAGTATTTT	CASSPSGSTDTQYF	NA	NA	TRBV5-1	TRBJ2-3
TGTGCCAGCAGCTTCGGGTTTATGGATGAGCAGTTCTTC	CASSFGFMDEQFF	NA	NA	TRBV7-8	TRBJ2-1
TGTGCTAGTGGTTTCGCCGGGACAGGGGATCTCAACACTGAAGCTTTCTTT	CASGFAGTGDLNTEAFF	few	TRBD1	TRBV12-5	TRBJ1-1
TGTGCCAGTAGTCCCCTCGCAGTGAACACTGAAGCTTTCTTT	CASSPLAVNTEAFF	NA	NA	TRBV19	TRBJ1-1
TGTGCCAGCAGTAATACTGTGGGGGACAGGGGTAATTCACCCCTCCACTTT	CASSNTVGDRGNSPLHF	NA	TRBD1	TRBV5-8	TRBJ1-6
TGTGCCAGCAGCTTACAGGGCTCCGAGCAGTACTTC	CASSLQGSEQYF	few	NA	TRBV7-2	TRBJ2-7
TGTGCCAGCAGCCATGGGACAGGGGAAAACATTCAGTACTTC	CASSHGTGENIQYF	few	TRBD1	TRBV7-9	TRBJ2-4
TGTGCCAGCAGCTTGTCCCAGGGTTTGGTCTATGGCTATGGCTACACCTTC	CASSLSQGLVYGYGYTF	NA	NA	TRBV5-5	TRBJ1-2
TGCAGCGTGGAGGGGACCACTGGACGGTTCACTGAAGCTTTCTTT	CSVEGTTGRFTEAFF	NA	NA	TRBV29-1	TRBJ1-1
TGCGCCAGCAGCCAAAGCCAAGTCGCCGGTGAAGCTTTCTTT	CASSQSQVAGEAFF	NA	NA	TRBV4-1	TRBJ1-1
TGTGCCAGCAGCTATGGGACAGGGGGGAGAGGAACTGAAGCTTTCTTT	CASSYGTGGRGTEAFF	NA	TRBD1	TRBV7-9	TRBJ1-1